Listed below are T cell receptor beta chains from one sample, sequenced in a study of graft-versus-host responses after intestinal transplantation. No antigen is known for these receptors. TCRdb's table, derived via immunoSEQ multiplex PCR, lists solely in-frame clones and lacks some. In the table there are approximately 85,000 clones, approximately 90% of which are singletons. This specimen consisted of unstimulated CD8+ T cells sorted from spleen or lymph node cells, obtained before transplant. These TCRs come from a human donor who was the organ donor for an intestinal transplant. The CDR3 runs from the conserved cysteine through the conserved F or W. A D gene is named only where the DNA matches it firmly. Not all rows give a size; the values are once, few, many and, for expanded clones, a class.

j_gene	d_gene	v_gene	abundance	CDR3nt	CDR3aa
TRBJ1-1	NA	TRBV14	NA	TGTGCCAGCAGCCAGGGGGGGGCTGAAGCTTTCTTT	CASSQGGAEAFF
TRBJ1-2	NA	TRBV29-1	few	TGCAGCGTTGAAGATCTAGGGCAGGCTAACTATGGCTACACCTTC	CSVEDLGQANYGYTF
TRBJ2-7	NA	TRBV6-1	NA	TGTGCCAGCAACGAAGACGGAAACTACGAGCAGTACTTC	CASNEDGNYEQYF
TRBJ2-1	NA	TRBV5-1	NA	TGCGCCAGCAGCGGACAGACACCTGAGCAGTTCTTC	CASSGQTPEQFF
TRBJ1-1	NA	TRBV29-1	NA	TGCAGCGTTGAAAAGGGTGGCAGGACTGAAGCTTTCTTT	CSVEKGGRTEAFF
TRBJ2-3	NA	TRBV14	NA	TGTGCCAGCAGCCAAGGTTGGGGACCTTCCACAGATACGCAGTATTTT	CASSQGWGPSTDTQYF
TRBJ2-7	NA	TRBV7-6	NA	TGTGCCAGCAGCTTAGGGCCAGTCAAGTACTTC	CASSLGPVKYF
TRBJ2-2	NA	TRBV5-4	NA	TGTGCCAGCAGCCGCGATTCGAACACCGGGGAGCTGTTTTTT	CASSRDSNTGELFF
TRBJ2-5	NA	TRBV14	NA	TGTGCCAGCAGCCAATACGCGGAAGAGACCCAGTACTTC	CASSQYAEETQYF
TRBJ1-1	TRBD1	TRBV27	NA	TGTGCCAGCAGTTGGACAGGGGTCACTGAAGCTTTCTTT	CASSWTGVTEAFF
TRBJ2-1	NA	TRBV27	NA	TGTGCCAGCAGCTTTAACGAGGACAATGAGCAGTTCTTC	CASSFNEDNEQFF
TRBJ1-1	NA	TRBV5-4	NA	TGTGCCAGCAGCCCAGACAGCAGGAACACTGAAGCTTTCTTT	CASSPDSRNTEAFF
TRBJ2-7	TRBD1	TRBV5-1	once	TGCGCCAGCAGCTTGGGACAGGGATGGGGCGAAATAGTTTACGAGCAGTACTTC	CASSLGQGWGEIVYEQYF
TRBJ2-3	TRBD1	TRBV9	NA	TGTGCCAGCAGCGCTTACGGGACAGGGGGCACAGATACGCAGTATTTT	CASSAYGTGGTDTQYF
TRBJ2-1	TRBD2	TRBV5-1	NA	TGCGCCAGCAGCTTCAGCGGGGGAAGAAATGAGCAGTTCTTC	CASSFSGGRNEQFF
TRBJ2-1	NA	TRBV27	NA	TGTGCCAGCAGTTCTGGCGGATGGGGTTACAATGAGCAGTTCTTC	CASSSGGWGYNEQFF
TRBJ2-3	NA	TRBV11-1	NA	TGTGCCAGCAGCTTATCCCCAGCGTACCCTAGCACAGATACGCAGTATTTT	CASSLSPAYPSTDTQYF
TRBJ1-2	NA	TRBV9	NA	TGTGCCAGCAGCGTAGACGACCTAGGGGGCTATGGCTACACCTTC	CASSVDDLGGYGYTF
TRBJ2-7	NA	TRBV6-1	few	TGTGCCAGCAGTGAATCAGTCGGGGGGCTCTACGAGCAGTACTTC	CASSESVGGLYEQYF
TRBJ1-1	NA	TRBV5-1	NA	TGCGCCAGCAAAAGAGGGGGCACTGAAGCTTTCTTT	CASKRGGTEAFF
TRBJ2-1	TRBD2	TRBV27	NA	TGTGCCAGCAGCTATCGGGAGGCATACAATGAGCAGTTCTTC	CASSYREAYNEQFF
TRBJ1-1	NA	TRBV4-2	NA	TGTGCCAGCAGCCCCGGGGTTGGCACTGAAGCTTTCTTT	CASSPGVGTEAFF
TRBJ1-2	NA	TRBV6-1	NA	TGTGCCAGCAGTGACTGGGGGGCGCTTGGCTACACCTTC	CASSDWGALGYTF
TRBJ2-3	NA	TRBV5-4	NA	TGTGCCAGCAGCTTGATGGGGACAGATACGCAGTATTTT	CASSLMGTDTQYF
TRBJ2-5	TRBD1	TRBV11-2	NA	TGTGCCAGCAGCTTACGGCGAGGGGGCGAAGAGACCCAGTACTTC	CASSLRRGGEETQYF
TRBJ2-1	TRBD2	TRBV7-2	once	TGTGCCAGCAGCTTAGGACTAGCGGGAGTTGGCTCCTACAATGAGCAGTTCTTC	CASSLGLAGVGSYNEQFF
TRBJ2-1	TRBD1	TRBV23-1	NA	TGCGCCAGGGGACAGGGAATGGATGAGCAGTTCTTC	CARGQGMDEQFF
TRBJ2-7	TRBD1	TRBV30	NA	TGTGCCTGGGACCTTTACCGGGACAGGGGGGCTTCCTACGAGCAGTACTTC	CAWDLYRDRGASYEQYF
TRBJ2-3	NA	TRBV12-5	NA	TGTGCTAGTTCGATGGCTAGCCTCACAGATACGCAGTATTTT	CASSMASLTDTQYF
TRBJ1-1	NA	TRBV2	NA	TGTGCCAGCAGTCGAGCCCCGGGGGCCACTGAAGCTTTCTTT	CASSRAPGATEAFF
TRBJ2-7	NA	TRBV6-1	NA	TGTGCCAGCAGTGTGGGGGGGGGCGGGAGATTATACGAGCAGTACTTC	CASSVGGGGRLYEQYF
TRBJ2-7	NA	TRBV27	NA	TGTGCCAGCAGTTTATCGAGGGCCGGCTACGAGCAGTACTTC	CASSLSRAGYEQYF
TRBJ1-5	NA	TRBV19	NA	TGTGCCAGTAGTATAGTGGGAGGCGGAACGAATCAGCCCCAGCATTTT	CASSIVGGGTNQPQHF
TRBJ1-2	NA	TRBV19	NA	TGTGCCAGTAGTATCCTGAGCTCTAACTATGGCTACACCTTC	CASSILSSNYGYTF
TRBJ2-7	NA	TRBV11-2	NA	TGTGCCAGCAGCTGGGCCTACGAGCAGTACTTC	CASSWAYEQYF
TRBJ2-2	TRBD2	TRBV4-1	NA	TGCGCCAGCAGCCAACTAGGGCTAGCGGTTATTAACACCGGGGAGCTGTTTTTT	CASSQLGLAVINTGELFF
TRBJ1-4	NA	TRBV27	NA	TGTGCCAGCAGGCCCGGTTGGACAACTAATGAAAAACTGTTTTTT	CASRPGWTTNEKLFF
TRBJ1-1	NA	TRBV9	NA	TGTGCCAGCAGCGTAGACGGAATAACAGGCACTGAAGCTTTCTTT	CASSVDGITGTEAFF
TRBJ1-2	NA	TRBV19	NA	TGTGCCAGTGGGATGACAAGGGGTGCTAACTATGGCTACACCTTC	CASGMTRGANYGYTF
TRBJ2-6	TRBD2	TRBV5-3	NA	TGTGCCAGAAGCTTCGCCGTGGTAGCGGGATTAAGCTCTGGGGCCAACGTCCTGACTTTC	CARSFAVVAGLSSGANVLTF
TRBJ1-2	TRBD1	TRBV6-5	NA	TGTGCCACAGGACAGGGGTCTAACTATGGCTACACCTTC	CATGQGSNYGYTF
TRBJ2-1	TRBD2	TRBV4-1	NA	TGCGCCAGCAGCCAAGAAGGACTAGCGGGGGGGACTGAGCAGTTCTTC	CASSQEGLAGGTEQFF